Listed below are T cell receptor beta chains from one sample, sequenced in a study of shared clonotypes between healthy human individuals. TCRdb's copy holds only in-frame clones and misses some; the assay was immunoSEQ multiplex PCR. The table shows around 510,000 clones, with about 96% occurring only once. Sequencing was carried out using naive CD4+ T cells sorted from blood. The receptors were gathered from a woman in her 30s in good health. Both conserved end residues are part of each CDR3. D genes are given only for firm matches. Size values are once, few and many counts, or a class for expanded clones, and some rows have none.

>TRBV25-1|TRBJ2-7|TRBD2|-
CATIKGTSGSWAYEQYF
TGTGCCACTATCAAAGGGACTAGCGGGAGTTGGGCCTACGAGCAGTACTTC
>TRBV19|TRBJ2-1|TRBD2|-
CASTQLAGVNNEQFF
TGTGCCAGTACCCAACTAGCGGGAGTTAACAATGAGCAGTTCTTC
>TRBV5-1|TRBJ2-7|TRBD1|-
CASSSQGVADEQYF
TGCGCCAGCAGCTCACAGGGGGTCGCAGACGAGCAGTACTTC
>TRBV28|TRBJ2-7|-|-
CASTGTTRGRRYEQYF
TGTGCCAGCACGGGGACAACGCGGGGTCGTCGCTACGAGCAGTACTTC
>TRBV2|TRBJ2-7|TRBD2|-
CASSRTSGSLFEQYF
TGTGCCAGCAGTCGGACTAGCGGGAGTCTGTTCGAGCAGTACTTC
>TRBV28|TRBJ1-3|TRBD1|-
CASSQPDRAGNTIYF
TGTGCCAGCAGCCAACCGGACAGGGCTGGAAACACCATATATTTT
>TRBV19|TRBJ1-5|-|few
CASSTDRGSNQPQHF
TGTGCCAGTAGTACAGACAGAGGGAGCAATCAGCCCCAGCATTTT
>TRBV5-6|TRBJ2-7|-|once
CASSLESPYEQYF
TGTGCCAGCAGCTTAGAGAGTCCCTACGAGCAGTACTTC
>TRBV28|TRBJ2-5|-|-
CASSLSGVQETQYF
TGTGCCAGCAGTTTATCAGGGGTACAAGAGACCCAGTACTTC
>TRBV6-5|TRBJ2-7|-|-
CASRRTEYLSYEQYF
TGTGCCAGCAGGAGGACAGAGTACCTCTCCTACGAGCAGTACTTC
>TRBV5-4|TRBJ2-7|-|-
CASSPNKFAYEQYF
TGTGCCAGCAGCCCCAACAAGTTTGCCTACGAGCAGTACTTC
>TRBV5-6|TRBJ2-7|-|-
CASSFWQLSYEQYF
TGTGCCAGCAGCTTCTGGCAGCTCTCCTACGAGCAGTACTTC
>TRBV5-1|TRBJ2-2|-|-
CASSLGQTNTGELFF
TGCGCCAGCAGCTTGGGGCAGACTAACACCGGGGAGCTGTTTTTT
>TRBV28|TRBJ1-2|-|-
CASSLREGGKRNYGYTF
TGTGCCAGCAGTTTAAGAGAGGGGGGAAAACGAAACTATGGCTACACCTTC
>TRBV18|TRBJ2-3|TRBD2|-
CASSRTSGREITDTQYF
TGTGCCAGCTCCCGGACTAGCGGGAGAGAAATCACAGATACGCAGTATTTT
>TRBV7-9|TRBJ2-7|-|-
CASRLAVGTQVNEQYF
TGTGCCAGCAGATTAGCCGTTGGGACCCAGGTCAACGAGCAGTACTTC
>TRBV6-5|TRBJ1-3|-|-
CASSLGHSTSGNTIYF
TGTGCCAGCAGTTTGGGGCACAGCACCTCTGGAAACACCATATATTTT
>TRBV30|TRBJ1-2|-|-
CAWSVTGYGYTF
TGTGCCTGGAGTGTAACCGGCTATGGCTACACCTTC
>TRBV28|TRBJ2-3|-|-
CASNPAGASAITDTQYF
TGTGCCAGCAATCCGGCTGGGGCTAGCGCCATCACAGATACGCAGTATTTT
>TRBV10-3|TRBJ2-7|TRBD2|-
CAISGTGLVVNEQYF
TGTGCCATCAGTGGTACAGGACTAGTCGTCAACGAGCAGTACTTC
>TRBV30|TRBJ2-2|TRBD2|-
CAWRLAGVVGELFF
TGTGCCTGGAGACTAGCGGGAGTAGTCGGGGAGCTGTTTTTT
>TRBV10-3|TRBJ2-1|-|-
CAIREKQGNEQFF
TGTGCCATCAGAGAGAAACAGGGCAATGAGCAGTTCTTC
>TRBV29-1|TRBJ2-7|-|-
CSVGTLYSEQYF
TGCAGCGTGGGGACCCTCTACAGCGAGCAGTACTTC
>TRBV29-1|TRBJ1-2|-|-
CSVDMGPYGYTF
TGCAGCGTTGATATGGGACCCTATGGCTACACCTTC
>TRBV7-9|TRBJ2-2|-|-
CASSLELGQAWDTGELFF
TGTGCCAGCAGCTTAGAATTGGGCCAGGCGTGGGACACCGGGGAGCTGTTTTTT
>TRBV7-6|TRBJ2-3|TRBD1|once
CASSPTGFADTQYF
TGTGCCAGCAGCCCGACAGGGTTCGCAGATACGCAGTATTTT
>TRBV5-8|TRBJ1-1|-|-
CASNRVQETNTEAFF
TGTGCCAGCAACAGGGTACAGGAGACGAACACTGAAGCTTTCTTT
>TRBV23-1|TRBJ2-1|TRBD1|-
CASSQGTGGDNEQFF
TGCGCCAGCAGTCAAGGGACAGGGGGAGACAATGAGCAGTTCTTC
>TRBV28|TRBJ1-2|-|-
CASRGISINGYTF
TGTGCCAGCAGGGGGATATCTATAAATGGCTACACCTTC
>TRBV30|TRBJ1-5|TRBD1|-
CAWSAGQGLGQPQHF
TGTGCCTGGAGTGCGGGACAGGGCTTAGGGCAGCCCCAGCATTTT
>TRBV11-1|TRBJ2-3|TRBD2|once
CASSLGRADTQYF
TGTGCCAGCAGCTTGGGGAGGGCAGATACGCAGTATTTT
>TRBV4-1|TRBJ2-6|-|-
CASRPGPEKSSGANVLTF
TGCGCCAGCAGACCGGGACCAGAAAAGAGCTCTGGGGCCAACGTCCTGACTTTC
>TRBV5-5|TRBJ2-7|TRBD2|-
CASSLDGGSSTYEQYF
TGTGCCAGCAGCTTGGATGGCGGGAGCTCCACCTACGAGCAGTACTTC
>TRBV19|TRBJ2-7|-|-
CASSTSGHLSYEQYF
TGTGCCAGTAGTACCTCGGGACACCTCTCCTACGAGCAGTACTTC
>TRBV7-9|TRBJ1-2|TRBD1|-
CASSRGTGANYGYTF
TGTGCCAGCAGCCGAGGGACAGGGGCTAACTATGGCTACACCTTC
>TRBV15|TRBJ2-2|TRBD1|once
CATSRDRRDRAGTGELFF
TGTGCCACCAGCAGAGATCGACGGGACAGGGCAGGCACCGGGGAGCTGTTTTTT
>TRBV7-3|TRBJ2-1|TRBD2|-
CASSLGLAGGEQFF
TGTGCCAGCAGCTTAGGACTAGCGGGAGGTGAGCAGTTCTTC
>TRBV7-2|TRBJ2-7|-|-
CASSLWAEEYEQYF
TGTGCCAGCAGCTTATGGGCAGAAGAATACGAGCAGTACTTC
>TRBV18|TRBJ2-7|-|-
CASSALDSAYEQYF
TGTGCCAGCTCAGCTCTAGACAGCGCCTACGAGCAGTACTTC
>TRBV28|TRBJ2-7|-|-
CASSLVESAGELNYEQYF
TGTGCCAGCAGTTTAGTCGAATCGGCAGGGGAACTCAACTACGAGCAGTACTTC
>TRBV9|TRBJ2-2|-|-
CASSVVGGTPNTGELFF
TGTGCCAGCAGCGTGGTGGGCGGGACTCCAAACACCGGGGAGCTGTTTTTT
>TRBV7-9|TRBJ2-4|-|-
CASSGSGGGAKNIQYF
TGTGCCAGCAGCGGGAGCGGAGGGGGAGCCAAAAACATTCAGTACTTC
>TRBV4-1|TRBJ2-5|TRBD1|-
CASSPLGGPKAETQYF
TGCGCCAGCAGCCCATTAGGGGGCCCCAAGGCTGAGACCCAGTACTTC
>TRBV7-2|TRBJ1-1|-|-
CASSLWAADAGTEAFF
TGTGCCAGCAGCTTATGGGCGGCCGATGCCGGCACTGAAGCTTTCTTT
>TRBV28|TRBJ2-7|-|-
CASSSGDSYEQYF
TGTGCCAGCAGTTCCGGGGACTCCTACGAGCAGTACTTC
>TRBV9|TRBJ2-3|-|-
CASSVVGTDTQYF
TGTGCCAGCAGCGTAGTGGGCACAGATACGCAGTATTTT